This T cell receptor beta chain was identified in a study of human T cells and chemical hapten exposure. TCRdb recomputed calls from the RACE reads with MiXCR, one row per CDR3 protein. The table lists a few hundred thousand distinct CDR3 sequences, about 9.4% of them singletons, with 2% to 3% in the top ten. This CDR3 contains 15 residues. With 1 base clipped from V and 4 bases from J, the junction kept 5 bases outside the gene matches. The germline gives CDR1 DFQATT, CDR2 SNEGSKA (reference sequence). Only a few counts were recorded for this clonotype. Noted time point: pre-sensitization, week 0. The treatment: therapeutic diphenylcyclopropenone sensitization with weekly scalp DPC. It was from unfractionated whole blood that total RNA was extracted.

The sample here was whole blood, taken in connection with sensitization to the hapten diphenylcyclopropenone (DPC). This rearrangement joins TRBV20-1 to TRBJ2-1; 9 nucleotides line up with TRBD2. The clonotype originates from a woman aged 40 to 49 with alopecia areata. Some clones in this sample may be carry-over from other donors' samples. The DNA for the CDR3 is TGCAGTGCTAGAGTAGCGGGAGTGGGGTACAATGAGCAGTTCTTC. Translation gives CSARVAGVGYNEQFF.